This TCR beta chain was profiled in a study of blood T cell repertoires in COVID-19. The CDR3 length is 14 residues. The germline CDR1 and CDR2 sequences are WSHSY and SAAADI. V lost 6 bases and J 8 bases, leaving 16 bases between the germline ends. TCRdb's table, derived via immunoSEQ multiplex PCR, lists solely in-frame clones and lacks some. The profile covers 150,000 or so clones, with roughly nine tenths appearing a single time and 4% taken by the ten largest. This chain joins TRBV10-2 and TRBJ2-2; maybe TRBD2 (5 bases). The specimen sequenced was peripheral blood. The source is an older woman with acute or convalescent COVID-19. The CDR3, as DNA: TGCGCCAGCAGCATACTAGGCCCCCGGGGGGAGCTGTTTTTT. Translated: CASSILGPRGELFF.